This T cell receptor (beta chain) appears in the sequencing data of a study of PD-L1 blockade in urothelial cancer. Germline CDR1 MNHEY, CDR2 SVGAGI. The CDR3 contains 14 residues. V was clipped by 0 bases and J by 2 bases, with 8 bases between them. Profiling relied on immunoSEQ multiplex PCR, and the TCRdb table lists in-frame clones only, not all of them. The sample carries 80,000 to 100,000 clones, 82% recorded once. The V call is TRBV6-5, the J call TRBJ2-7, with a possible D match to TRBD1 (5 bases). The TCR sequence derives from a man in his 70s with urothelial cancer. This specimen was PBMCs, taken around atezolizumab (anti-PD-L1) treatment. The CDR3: CASSYSRGTYEQYF. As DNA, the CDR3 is TGTGCCAGCAGTTACTCTAGGGGAACCTACGAGCAGTACTTC.